The 23 T cell receptor beta chains given below trace back to one sample, sequenced in a study of cytomegalovirus exposure and HLA in healthy donors. This PCR relied on a set of 60 Vbeta primers and 13 Jbeta primers. Here immunoSEQ multiplex PCR was the method, and the copy in TCRdb shows in-frame clones only, minus some. Among approximately 130,000 clones listed, 77% were seen once. The source material was PBMCs. Receptors originate from a man aged 18 to 30 in good health and CMV-seropositive.

This chain joins TRBV7-9 and TRBJ1-3; TRBD1 aligns across 8 bases. Germline assignment: CDR1 SEHNR and CDR2 FQNEAQ (reference sequence). The CDR3 is 18 residues long. V shed 7 bases, J shed 3 bases, and the junction held 17 bases outside the gene matches. The chain's CDR3 is CASNSQIVTGTGGNTIYF. The CDR3 region has the DNA TGTGCCAGCAACTCGCAGATAGTGACAGGGACAGGTGGAAACACCATATATTTT.

This clone was recorded a few times. The V gene is TRBV5-5, the J gene TRBJ2-7, with 7 bases lining up with TRBD2. CDR3 length equals 13 residues. J was trimmed by 2 bases and V by 5 bases; bases with no gene match: 4. The germline gives CDR1 SGHKS, CDR2 YYEKEE (reference sequence). Here the CDR3 DNA reads TGTGCCAGCAGTTCAGGACTAGCCTACGAGCAGTACTTC. Its translation: CASSSGLAYEQYF.

This chain joins TRBV6-5 and TRBJ2-7, with 11 positions matching TRBD2. V trimming: 6 bases; J trimming: 0 bases; junction bases outside the gene matches: 4. Germline lookup yields CDR1 MNHEY and CDR2 SVGAGI. CDR3 length equals 15 residues. For the CDR3, the DNA is TGTGCCAGCAGCACTAGCGGGAGCAGCTCCTACGAGCAGTACTTC. It codes for CASSTSGSSSYEQYF.

There are a few counts of this clone. This chain uses TRBV9 with TRBJ2-3, with 9 bases matching TRBD2. Trimming removed 1 base from V and 5 bases from J; junction bases left unmatched: 2. CDR1 and CDR2 from the germline V gene are SGDLS and YYNGEE. CDR3 length: 14 amino acids. CDR3 protein: CASSVLAGQDTQYF. Written as DNA, the CDR3 is TGTGCCAGCAGCGTACTAGCGGGGCAAGATACGCAGTATTTT.

This rearrangement joins TRBV19 to TRBJ1-1; a weak D match, TRBD1 (6 bases). CDR3 length: 11 residues. The V gene lost 5 bases and the J gene lost 11 bases, with 12 bases spanning the gap. Per the germline V gene, CDR1 is LNHDA and CDR2 is SQIVND (reference sequence). The CDR3 here is CASSQDSTAFF. The CDR3 nucleotides are TGTGCCAGTAGTCAGGACAGCACGGCTTTCTTT.

This sequence joins TRBV4-2 and TRBJ1-1; 10 nucleotides match TRBD1. V dropped 0 bases and J dropped 3; count of bases not matched to a gene: 13. In germline, CDR1 is LGHNA, CDR2 YNFKEQ. The CDR3 length is 19 residues. This chain's CDR3 is CASSQDWTGGDLLDTEAFF. CDR3 coding DNA: TGTGCCAGCAGCCAAGATTGGACAGGGGGTGACTTATTGGACACTGAAGCTTTCTTT.

The chain uses TRBV19 and TRBJ2-2; 7 nucleotides agree with TRBD1. The CDR3 sequence is 14 residues long. The J segment lost 5 bases and the V segment lost 6 bases, leaving 6 bases of the junction unmatched. Looked up from germline, CDR1 is LNHDA and CDR2 is SQIVND (reference sequence). CDR3 in amino acids: CASSQGQRTGELFF. The CDR3 DNA is TGTGCCAGTAGCCAGGGACAGCGGACCGGGGAGCTGTTTTTT.

J is TRBJ2-5 and V is TRBV4-1; D is perhaps TRBD1 (8 bases). Matching the DNA end better, TRBJ2-7 makes the J call doubtful. CDR1 is MGHRA, CDR2 YSYEKL, per germline. The CDR3 spans 17 residues. CDR3 coding DNA: TGCGCCAGCAGCCAGACAGGGGCTGGGGAGGGAGCATACGAGCAGTACTTC. Amino acid sequence: CASSQTGAGEGAYEQYF.

The J gene is TRBJ2-5, the V gene TRBV4-1; TRBD1 matches at 10 bases. Matching the DNA end better, TRBJ2-7 makes the J call doubtful. Germline values: CDR1 MGHRA, CDR2 YSYEKL. The CDR3 is made up of 18 amino acids. CDR3 sequence (DNA): TGCGCCAGCAGCCAAGATGACTTGAGGACAGGGGGCTCCTACGAGCAGTACTTC. This sequence encodes CASSQDDLRTGGSYEQYF.

This clone was picked up one time. The genes are TRBV9 and TRBJ2-7; 10 bases match TRBD2. V lost 3 bases to trimming and J lost 4 bases; unmatched junction nucleotides: 4. Germline V gene lookup returns CDR1 SGDLS and CDR2 YYNGEE. The length of the CDR3 is 14 residues. The CDR3 DNA reads as TGTGCCAGCAGCGCACTAGCGGGGCATTACGAGCAGTACTTC. Protein product: CASSALAGHYEQYF.

This clone has only a few counts. The V and J genes are TRBV6-5 and TRBJ2-6, with D hard to call. The CDR3 runs to 15 residues. With 4 bases removed from V and 0 bases from J, the gap between germline ends came to 7 bases. Per germline, CDR1 MNHEY and CDR2 SVGAGI. CDR3 residues: CASSSPYSGANVLTF. CDR3 coding DNA: TGTGCCAGCAGTTCCCCGTACTCTGGGGCCAACGTCCTGACTTTC.

This rearrangement joins TRBV4-1 to TRBJ2-1, with D uncertain. The CDR3 spans 14 residues. The germline gives CDR1 MGHRA, CDR2 YSYEKL. With 4 bases removed from V and 6 bases from J, the gap between germline ends came to 13 bases. The CDR3 DNA sequence: TGCGCCAGCAGCCCCATAGTCGCTCCCAATGAGCAGTTCTTC. Translated: CASSPIVAPNEQFF.

The sample holds one count of this clone. The V and J genes are TRBV11-2 and TRBJ1-2; 10 bases match TRBD1. V gave up 7 bases and J gave up 7 bases; unmatched junction bases: 6. The CDR3 covers 13 residues. Germline V gene sequence: CDR1 SGHAT, CDR2 FQNNGV. The CDR3 DNA is TGTGCCAGCACCCAGACAGGGGGCGTTGGCTACACCTTC. This gives the protein CASTQTGGVGYTF.

This clone has just one count. This chain links TRBV9 with TRBJ2-7; TRBD2 aligns across 10 bases. With V trimmed by 2 bases and J by 0 bases, 2 bases remained unmatched. CDR3 size: 15 residues. CDR1 and CDR2 from the germline V gene are SGDLS and YYNGEE. This chain's CDR3 is CASSVSGGNSYEQYF. The CDR3 nucleotides read TGTGCCAGCAGCGTTAGCGGGGGGAACTCCTACGAGCAGTACTTC.

The gene calls are TRBV10-1 and TRBJ2-5; D remains unclear. Per germline, CDR1 WNHNN and CDR2 SYGVQD (reference sequence). The CDR3 runs 14 residues. The ends were cut back, 8 bases at V and 2 bases at J, with 15 bases in the middle. CDR3 sequence reads: CASSPAEAQETQYF. The CDR3 bases are TGCGCCAGCTCCCCGGCTGAGGCACAAGAGACCCAGTACTTC.

This chain connects TRBV15 to TRBJ2-6; TRBD1 aligns across 9 bases. Germline assignment: CDR1 LNHNV and CDR2 YYDKDF (reference sequence). The CDR3 totals 16 residues. Trimming cost V 6 bases and J 1 base; bases outside gene matches: 4. CDR3 coding DNA: TGTGCCACCAGTCCGGGACAGGGTTCTGGGGCCAACGTCCTGACTTTC. It translates to CATSPGQGSGANVLTF. Supplemented by reference TRBV15 and TRBJ2-6, the full variable domain reads DAMVIQNPRYQVTQFGKPVTLSCSQTLNHNVMYWYQQKSSQAPKLLFHYYDKDFNNEADTPDNFQSRRPNTSFCFLDIRSPGLGDTAMYLCATSPGQGSGANVLTFGAGSRLTVL.

As to this clone: This same CDR3 is encoded by further DNA sequences in the sample. J is TRBJ1-1 and V is TRBV7-2; tentative D call: TRBD1 (6 bases). The CDR3 totals 14 residues. V was pared by 6 bases and J by 4 bases, with 15 bases between. Germline V gene lookup returns CDR1 SGHTA and CDR2 FQGNSA. The CDR3 sequence is CASSSWTASTEAFF. DNA for the CDR3: TGTGCCAGCAGTTCATGGACAGCTAGCACTGAAGCTTTCTTT.

This chain joins TRBV30 and TRBJ2-5; 14 positions match TRBD2. Germline lookup yields CDR1 GTSNPN and CDR2 SVGIG (reference sequence). The CDR3 runs 17 residues. J lost 2 bases, V lost 5 bases, and 10 bases had no gene match. The CDR3 here is CAWPPGLAGAPQETQYF. The CDR3 nucleotides are TGTGCCTGGCCTCCGGGACTAGCGGGGGCCCCTCAAGAGACCCAGTACTTC.

The genes are TRBV23-1 and TRBJ1-2; D is perhaps TRBD1 (5 bases). TRBV23-1 is an open reading frame, and its role is uncertain. V was trimmed by 8 bases and J by 8 bases, leaving 18 bases between them. CDR3 length: 13 residues. CDR3 DNA: TGCGCCAGCGAACCCAGGGCTACGTACGGCTACACCTTC. Protein: CASEPRATYGYTF.

The chain has TRBV7-8 and TRBJ2-3; maybe TRBD2 (5 bases). CDR1 and CDR2 (germline): SGHVS, FQNEAQ. V dropped 4 bases and J dropped 1 base, with 15 bases sitting between them. The CDR3 extends over 16 amino acids. CDR3 sequence reads: CASSYIGLLGTDTQYF. As DNA, the CDR3 is TGTGCCAGCAGCTATATCGGACTCCTAGGCACAGATACGCAGTATTTT.

The J gene is TRBJ1-5, the V gene TRBV19, with a weak D call TRBD1 (5 bases). Per germline, CDR1 LNHDA and CDR2 SQIVND (reference sequence). V lost 6 bases to trimming and J lost 7 bases, with 13 bases between them. This CDR3 contains 13 residues. In DNA form, the CDR3 reads TGTGCCAGTAGGCAGGGTTTGCGACAGCCCCAGCATTTT. Translation: CASRQGLRQPQHF.

The chain links TRBV11-2 to TRBJ1-2; 9 bases align to TRBD1. Trimming at V came to 1 base and at J to 0 bases, leaving 6 bases not matched to a gene. The CDR3 consists of 17 residues. CDR1 and CDR2 (germline): SGHAT, FQNNGV. CDR3 loop: CASSLAGQGLTNYGYTF. As DNA, the CDR3 is TGTGCCAGCAGCTTAGCGGGACAGGGCCTCACTAACTATGGCTACACCTTC.

This chain joins TRBV15 and TRBJ2-2; a weak D match, TRBD2 (6 bases). V was pared by 0 bases and J by 6 bases, with 11 bases between. The CDR3 is made up of 15 amino acids. Germline lookup yields CDR1 LNHNV and CDR2 YYDKDF (reference sequence). This CDR3 reads CATSRDMGDSGELFF. DNA of the CDR3: TGTGCCACCAGCAGAGATATGGGGGACTCCGGGGAGCTGTTTTTT.